The TCR beta chain under discussion was sequenced for a study of post-analysis software for immune sequencing data. About the research overall: Both relapsing-remitting and secondary progressive multiple sclerosis featured among the disease courses, as did progressive-relapsing multiple sclerosis.

This clonotype has just a few counts. The antigen is undetermined. Overall study results and limits: Compared with controls, patients showed significantly lower normalized Chao1 diversity. Strong co-clustering by F measure was seen for same-batch samples.

Researchers reported that TCR beta cDNA libraries carried unique molecular identifiers. T cells numbering about 0.85 to 11 million yielded cDNA molecules that totaled roughly 500,000. TCRdb independently ran MiXCR on the PCR reads; one entry per CDR3 protein. Among 550,000 to 700,000 distinct CDR3 sequences listed, roughly 45% were seen once. The clonotype comes from a girl aged 5-17 years with multiple sclerosis. What was sequenced was blood.

The CDR3 reads CASSPPSAGHSYEQYF. In DNA form, the CDR3 reads TGTGCCAGCAGCCCCCCCTCCGCAGGGCACTCCTACGAGCAGTACTTC. V gene TRBV7-2 combines with J gene TRBJ2-7, with a tentative D call TRBD1 (5 bases). This CDR3 has 16 amino acids. V was shortened by 5 bases and J by 0 bases, with 17 bases between the two germline ends. Germline CDR1 SGHTA, CDR2 FQGNSA. Variable domain in full (rest from reference TRBV7-2 and TRBJ2-7): GAGVSQSPSNKVTEKGKDVELRCDPISGHTALYWYRQSLGQGLEFLIYFQGNSAPDKSGLPSDRFSAERTGGSVSTLTIQRTQQEDSAVYLCASSPPSAGHSYEQYFGPGTRLTVT.